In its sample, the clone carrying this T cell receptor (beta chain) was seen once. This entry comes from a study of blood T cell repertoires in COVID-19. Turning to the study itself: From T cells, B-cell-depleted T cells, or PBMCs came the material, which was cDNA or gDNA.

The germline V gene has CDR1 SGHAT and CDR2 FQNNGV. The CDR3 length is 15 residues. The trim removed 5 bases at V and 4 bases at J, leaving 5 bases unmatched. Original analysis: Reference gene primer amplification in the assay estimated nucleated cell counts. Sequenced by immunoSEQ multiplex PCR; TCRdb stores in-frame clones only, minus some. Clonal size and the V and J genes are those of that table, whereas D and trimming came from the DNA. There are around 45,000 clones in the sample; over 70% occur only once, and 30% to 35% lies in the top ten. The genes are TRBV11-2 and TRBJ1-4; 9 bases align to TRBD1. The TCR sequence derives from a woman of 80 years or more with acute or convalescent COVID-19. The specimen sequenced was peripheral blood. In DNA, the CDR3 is TGTGCCAGCAGCGCCGACAGGGGGATTAATGAAAAACTGTTTTTT. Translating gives CASSADRGINEKLFF.